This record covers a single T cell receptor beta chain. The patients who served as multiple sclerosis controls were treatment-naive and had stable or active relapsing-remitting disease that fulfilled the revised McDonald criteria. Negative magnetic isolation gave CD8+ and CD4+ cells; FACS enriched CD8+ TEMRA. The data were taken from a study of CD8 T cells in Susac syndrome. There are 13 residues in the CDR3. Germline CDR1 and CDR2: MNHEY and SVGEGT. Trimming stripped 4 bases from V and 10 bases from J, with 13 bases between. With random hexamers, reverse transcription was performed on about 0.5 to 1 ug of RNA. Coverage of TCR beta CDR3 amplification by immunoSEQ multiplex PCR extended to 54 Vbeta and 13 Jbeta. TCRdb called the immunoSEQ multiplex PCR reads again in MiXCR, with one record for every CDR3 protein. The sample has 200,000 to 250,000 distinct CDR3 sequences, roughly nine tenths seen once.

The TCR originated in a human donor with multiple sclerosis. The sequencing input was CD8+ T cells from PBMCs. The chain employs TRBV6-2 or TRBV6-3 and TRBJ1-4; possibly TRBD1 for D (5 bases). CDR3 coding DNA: TGTGCCAGCAGTTGGAGGACAAATCGAAAACTGTTTTTT. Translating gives CASSWRTNRKLFF.